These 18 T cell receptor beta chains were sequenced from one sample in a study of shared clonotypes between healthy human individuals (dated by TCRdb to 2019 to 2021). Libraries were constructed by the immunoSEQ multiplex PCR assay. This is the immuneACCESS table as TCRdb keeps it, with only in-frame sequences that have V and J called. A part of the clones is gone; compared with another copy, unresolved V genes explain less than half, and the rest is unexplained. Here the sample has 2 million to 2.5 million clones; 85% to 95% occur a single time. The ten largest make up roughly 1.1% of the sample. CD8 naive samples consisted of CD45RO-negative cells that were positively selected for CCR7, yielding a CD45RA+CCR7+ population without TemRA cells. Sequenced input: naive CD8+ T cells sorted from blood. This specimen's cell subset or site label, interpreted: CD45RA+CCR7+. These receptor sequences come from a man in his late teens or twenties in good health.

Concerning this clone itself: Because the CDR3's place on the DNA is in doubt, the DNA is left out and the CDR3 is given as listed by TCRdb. The CDR3 here is CASSTSDRFNYGYTF. The V and J genes are TRBV6-5 and TRBJ1-2; the tabulated D call, TRBD1, remains unverified against the DNA. The CDR3 length is 15 residues, termini included. Germline CDR1 and CDR2: MNHEY and SVGAGI.

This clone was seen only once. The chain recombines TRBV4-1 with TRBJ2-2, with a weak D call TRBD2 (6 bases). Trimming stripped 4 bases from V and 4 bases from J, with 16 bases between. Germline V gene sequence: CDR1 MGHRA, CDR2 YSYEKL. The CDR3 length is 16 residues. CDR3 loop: CASSPRGAGVTGELFF. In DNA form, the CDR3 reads TGCGCCAGCAGCCCCCGCGGGGCCGGAGTCACCGGGGAGCTGTTTTTT.

The CDR3 region has the DNA TGTGCCAGCAGCCTCCGGGACAGGGGCACCTACGAGCAGTACTTC. Amino acids: CASSLRDRGTYEQYF. The chain joins TRBV13 to TRBJ2-7, with 10 bases matching TRBD1. Germline V lookup: CDR1 PRHDT, CDR2 FYEKMQ (reference sequence). There are 15 residues in the CDR3. Trimming cost V 5 bases and J 2 bases; bases outside gene matches: 6.

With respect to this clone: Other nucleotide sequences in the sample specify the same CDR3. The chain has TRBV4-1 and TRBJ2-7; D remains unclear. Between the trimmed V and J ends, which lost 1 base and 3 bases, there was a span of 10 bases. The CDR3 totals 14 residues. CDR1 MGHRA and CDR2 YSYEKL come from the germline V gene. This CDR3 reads CASSQVGSGYEQYF. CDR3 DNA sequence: TGCGCCAGCAGCCAAGTTGGTTCTGGCTACGAGCAGTACTTC.

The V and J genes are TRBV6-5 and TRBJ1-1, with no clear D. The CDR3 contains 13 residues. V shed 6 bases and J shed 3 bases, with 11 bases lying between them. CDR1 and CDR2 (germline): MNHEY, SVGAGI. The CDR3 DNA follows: TGTGCCAGCAGCATCGAACCCTACACTGAAGCTTTCTTT. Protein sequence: CASSIEPYTEAFF.

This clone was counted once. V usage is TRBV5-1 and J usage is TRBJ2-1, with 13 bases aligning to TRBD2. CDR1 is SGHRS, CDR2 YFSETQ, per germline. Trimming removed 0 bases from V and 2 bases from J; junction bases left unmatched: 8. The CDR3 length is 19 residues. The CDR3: CASSLESSGLAGTYNEQFF. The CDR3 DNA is TGCGCCAGCAGCTTGGAGTCATCGGGACTAGCGGGGACCTACAATGAGCAGTTCTTC. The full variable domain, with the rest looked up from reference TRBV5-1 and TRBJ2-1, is KAGVTQTPRYLIKTRGQQVTLSCSPISGHRSVSWYQQTPGQGLQFLFEYFSETQRNKGNFPGRFSGRQFSNSRSEMNVSTLELGDSALYLCASSLESSGLAGTYNEQFFGPGTRLTVL.

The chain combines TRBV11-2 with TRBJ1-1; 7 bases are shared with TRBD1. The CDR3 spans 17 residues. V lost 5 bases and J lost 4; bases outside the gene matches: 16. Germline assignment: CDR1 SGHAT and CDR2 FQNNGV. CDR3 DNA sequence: TGTGCCAGCAGCATCCGGACAGGAGGCATTATGATCACTGAAGCTTTCTTT. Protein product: CASSIRTGGIMITEAFF.

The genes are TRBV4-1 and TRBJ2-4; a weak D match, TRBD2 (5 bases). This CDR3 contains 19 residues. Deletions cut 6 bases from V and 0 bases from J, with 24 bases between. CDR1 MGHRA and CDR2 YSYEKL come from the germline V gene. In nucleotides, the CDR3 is TGCGCCAGCAGTCAACCCCACTCTAGCCTTACTATAGCCAAAAACATTCAGTACTTC. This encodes CASSQPHSSLTIAKNIQYF.

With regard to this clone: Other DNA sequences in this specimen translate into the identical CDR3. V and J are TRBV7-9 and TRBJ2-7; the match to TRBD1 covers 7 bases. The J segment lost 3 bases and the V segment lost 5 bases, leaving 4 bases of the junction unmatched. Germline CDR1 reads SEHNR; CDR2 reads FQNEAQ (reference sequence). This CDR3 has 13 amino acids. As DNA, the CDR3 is TGTGCCAGCAGCCGCCGGGACAGCTACGAGCAGTACTTC. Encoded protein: CASSRRDSYEQYF.

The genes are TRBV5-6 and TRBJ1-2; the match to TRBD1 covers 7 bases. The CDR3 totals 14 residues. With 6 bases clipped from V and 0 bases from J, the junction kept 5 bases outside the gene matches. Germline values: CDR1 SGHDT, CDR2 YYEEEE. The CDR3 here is CASTPGQTNYGYTF. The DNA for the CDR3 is TGTGCCAGCACCCCGGGACAGACTAACTATGGCTACACCTTC.

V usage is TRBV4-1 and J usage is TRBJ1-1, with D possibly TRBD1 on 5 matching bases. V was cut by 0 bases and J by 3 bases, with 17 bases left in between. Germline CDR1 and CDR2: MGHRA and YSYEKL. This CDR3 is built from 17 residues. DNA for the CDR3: TGCGCCAGCAGCCAAGAAGGCCCTGGGGGGGAATACACTGAAGCTTTCTTT. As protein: CASSQEGPGGEYTEAFF.

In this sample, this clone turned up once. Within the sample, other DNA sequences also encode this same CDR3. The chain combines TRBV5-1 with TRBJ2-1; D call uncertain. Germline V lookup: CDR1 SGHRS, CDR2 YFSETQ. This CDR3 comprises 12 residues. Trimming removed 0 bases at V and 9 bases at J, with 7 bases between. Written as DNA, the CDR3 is TGCGCCAGCAGCTTGGGAGGCACTGAGCAGTTCTTC. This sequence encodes CASSLGGTEQFF.

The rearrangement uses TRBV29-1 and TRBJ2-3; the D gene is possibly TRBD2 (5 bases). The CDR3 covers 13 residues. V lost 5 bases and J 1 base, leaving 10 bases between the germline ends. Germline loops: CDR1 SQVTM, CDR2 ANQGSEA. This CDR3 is CSVWRVGTDTQYF. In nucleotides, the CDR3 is TGCAGCGTTTGGCGGGTGGGCACAGATACGCAGTATTTT.

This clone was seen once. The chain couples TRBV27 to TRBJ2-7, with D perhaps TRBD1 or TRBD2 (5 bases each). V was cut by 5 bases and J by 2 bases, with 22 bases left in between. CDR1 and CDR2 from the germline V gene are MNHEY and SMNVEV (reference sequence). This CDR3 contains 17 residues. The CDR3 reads CASSTRDGPNPAYEQYF. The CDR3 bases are TGTGCCAGCAGTACCCGGGACGGACCAAACCCTGCCTACGAGCAGTACTTC.

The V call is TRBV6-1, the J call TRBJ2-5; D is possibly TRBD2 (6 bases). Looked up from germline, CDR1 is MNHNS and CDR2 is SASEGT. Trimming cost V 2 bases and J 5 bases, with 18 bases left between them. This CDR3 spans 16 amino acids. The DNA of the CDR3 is TGTGCCAGCAGTGAACTAGTTACGGGAGCCCGGGAGACCCAGTACTTC. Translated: CASSELVTGARETQYF.

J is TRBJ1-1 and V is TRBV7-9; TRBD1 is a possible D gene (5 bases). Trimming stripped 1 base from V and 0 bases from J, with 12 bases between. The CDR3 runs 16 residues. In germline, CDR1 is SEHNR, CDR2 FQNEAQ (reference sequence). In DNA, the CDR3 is TGTGCCAGCAGCTTAGTTACAGGAGGCATGAACACTGAAGCTTTCTTT. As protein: CASSLVTGGMNTEAFF.

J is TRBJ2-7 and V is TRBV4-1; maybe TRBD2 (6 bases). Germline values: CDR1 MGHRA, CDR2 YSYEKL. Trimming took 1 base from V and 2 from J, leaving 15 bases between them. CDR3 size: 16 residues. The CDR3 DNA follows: TGCGCCAGCAGCCAAGTGCCGGGGGAGCGGACCTACGAGCAGTACTTC. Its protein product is CASSQVPGERTYEQYF.

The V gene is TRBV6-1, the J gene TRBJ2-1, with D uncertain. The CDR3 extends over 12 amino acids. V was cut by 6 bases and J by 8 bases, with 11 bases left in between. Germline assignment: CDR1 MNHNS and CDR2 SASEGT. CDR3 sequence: CASRPFGDEQFF. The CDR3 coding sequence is TGTGCCAGCAGGCCATTTGGCGATGAGCAGTTCTTC.